One and the same sample provided the 2 T cell receptor beta chains below, sequenced in a study of metastatic and nonmetastatic thyroid tumors. Thyroid surgery was performed in patients who had received no treatment beforehand. TCRdb re-called the PCR reads with MiXCR. This table holds tens of thousands of clones, about 25% found once. The sequenced material came from blood. These receptors were taken from a male donor with papillary thyroid cancer or a benign thyroid nodule (not recorded which). Some clones in this sample may be carry-over from other donors' samples.

This clone was observed a few times. V and J are TRBV12-3 or TRBV12-4 and TRBJ2-2, with 7 positions matching TRBD2. With 6 bases clipped from V and 5 bases from J, the junction kept 12 bases outside the gene matches. The CDR3 runs to 16 residues. CDR3 sequence (DNA): TGTGCCAGCAGCCCTTTGGCGGGAGAATGGACCGGGGAGCTGTTTTTT. Translation: CASSPLAGEWTGELFF.

The chain joins TRBV28 to TRBJ1-5; perhaps TRBD1 as D (5 bases). The CDR3 is 16 amino acids. Trimming removed 4 bases from V and 3 bases from J, with 16 bases in between. Germline V gene lookup returns CDR1 MDHEN and CDR2 SYDVKM. Written as DNA, the CDR3 is TGTGCCAGCAGTTGGGGACTTACCGGCTCCAATCAGCCCCAGCATTTT. Its translation: CASSWGLTGSNQPQHF.